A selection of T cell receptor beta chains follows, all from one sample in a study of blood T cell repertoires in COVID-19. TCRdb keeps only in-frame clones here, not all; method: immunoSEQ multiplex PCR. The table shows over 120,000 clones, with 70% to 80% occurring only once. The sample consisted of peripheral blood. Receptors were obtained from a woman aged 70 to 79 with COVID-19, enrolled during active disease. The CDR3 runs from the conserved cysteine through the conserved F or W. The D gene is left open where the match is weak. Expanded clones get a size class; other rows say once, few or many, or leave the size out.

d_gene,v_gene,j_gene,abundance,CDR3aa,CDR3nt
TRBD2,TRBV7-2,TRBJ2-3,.,CASSLGGLRTDTQYF,TGTGCCAGCAGCCTCGGGGGACTACGCACAGATACGCAGTATTTT
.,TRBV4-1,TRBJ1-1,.,CASSQDYAGSFGAFF,TGCGCCAGCAGCCAAGATTATGCAGGCTCCTTTGGCGCTTTCTTT
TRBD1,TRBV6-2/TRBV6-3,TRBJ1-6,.,CASRPGTGDNSPLHF,TGTGCCAGCAGACCTGGGACAGGGGACAATTCACCCCTCCACTTT
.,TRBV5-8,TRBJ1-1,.,CASSPRPSGPTEAFF,TGTGCCAGCAGCCCACGTCCCTCAGGGCCCACTGAAGCTTTCTTT
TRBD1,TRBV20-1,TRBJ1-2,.,CSASQQGAGYGYTF,TGCAGTGCTAGTCAACAGGGGGCTGGCTATGGCTACACCTTC
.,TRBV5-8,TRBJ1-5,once,CASSLYSGAPQHF,TGTGCCAGCAGCTTGTATTCAGGGGCGCCCCAGCATTTT
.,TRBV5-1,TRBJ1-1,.,CASSLELPYEAFF,TGCGCCAGCAGCTTGGAGCTACCCTACGAAGCTTTCTTT
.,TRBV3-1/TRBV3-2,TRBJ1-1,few,CASTMGGAWNTEAFF,TGTGCCAGCACCATGGGAGGGGCTTGGAACACTGAAGCTTTCTTT
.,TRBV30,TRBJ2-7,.,CAWSGQSYEQYF,TGTGCCTGGAGTGGACAGTCCTACGAGCAGTACTTC
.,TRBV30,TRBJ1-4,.,CAWTGTATNEKLFF,TGTGCCTGGACGGGGACTGCAACTAATGAAAAACTGTTTTTT
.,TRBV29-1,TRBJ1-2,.,CSVVSVGGYTF,TGCAGCGTTGTTTCAGTCGGGGGCTACACCTTC
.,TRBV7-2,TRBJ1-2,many,CASSFTGSGYTF,TGTGCCAGCAGCTTCACAGGGAGTGGCTACACCTTC
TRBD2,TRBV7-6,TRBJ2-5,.,CASSLEREGTQYF,TGTGCCAGCAGCTTAGAACGGGAGGGGACCCAGTACTTC
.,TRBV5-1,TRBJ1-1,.,CASSLGGGTEAFF,TGCGCCAGCAGCTTGGGGGGAGGCACTGAAGCTTTCTTT
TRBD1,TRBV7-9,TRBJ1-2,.,CASSRTGNGYTF,TGTGCCAGCAGCCGGACAGGGAATGGCTACACCTTC
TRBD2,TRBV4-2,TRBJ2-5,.,CASSQVAGVGETQYF,TGTGCCAGCAGCCAAGTAGCGGGGGTCGGGGAGACCCAGTACTTC
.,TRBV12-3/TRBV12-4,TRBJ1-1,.,CASSLARGTEAFF,TGTGCCAGCAGTTTAGCGCGAGGGACTGAAGCTTTCTTT
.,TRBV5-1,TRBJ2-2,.,CASSTIGVTGELFF,TGCGCCAGCAGCACAATAGGGGTGACCGGGGAGCTGTTTTTT
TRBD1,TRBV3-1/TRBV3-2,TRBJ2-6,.,CASSPGQGFSGANVLTF,TGTGCCAGCAGCCCAGGACAGGGATTTTCTGGGGCCAACGTCCTGACTTTC
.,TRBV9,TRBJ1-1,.,CASSVVTAGTEAFF,TGTGCCAGCAGCGTAGTGACAGCGGGCACTGAAGCTTTCTTT
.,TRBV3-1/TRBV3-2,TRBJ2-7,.,CASSDTYEQYF,TGTGCCAGCAGCGACACCTACGAGCAGTACTTC
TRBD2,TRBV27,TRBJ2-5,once,CASSSRAGGSQETQYF,TGTGCCAGCAGTTCTAGGGCGGGGGGGAGCCAAGAGACCCAGTACTTC